This TCR beta chain originates from a study of cytomegalovirus exposure and HLA in healthy donors (dated by TCRdb to 2016 to 2017). Looking at the study overall: The approximately 710 repertoires of the first cohort and the approximately 110 validation repertoires were produced on the same platform, according to a later analysis. The aim of the study was to test whether cataloging public T cell receptors could identify signatures of past pathogen exposure. Along with the roughly 700-subject first cohort, a separate validation cohort of over 90 different subjects was used. To predict cytomegalovirus infection status, the study combined high-throughput TCR immunosequencing, statistical association of individual TCRs with disease status, and machine learning. The paper's findings and limits, for the study overall: According to the authors, the approach could potentially be generalized to other disease states and immunological phenotypes. While some public TCRs were present in many individuals, most TCR sequences turned up only very rarely across donors. A later analysis lacked HLA typing for the validation cohort, so it scored co-occurrence in that cohort across all 120 or so repertoires. The study gave a list of 150 to 200 TCR beta chains associated with cytomegalovirus. The classifier was reported to diagnose cytomegalovirus status with high specificity and sensitivity in both the original cohort and the validation cohort. A few of the identified cytomegalovirus-associated TCR beta chains were confirmed in vitro to be specific for cytomegalovirus antigens. A later analysis found that TCRs clustered in the first cohort also tended to co-occur in the 95 to 150 validation repertoires, with 94% of cluster scores above 0.

The donors were included in the validation cohort of over a hundred subjects, a group kept apart from the roughly 700-subject first cohort. Trimming removed 4 bases from V and 3 bases from J, leaving 12 bases between the germline ends. Measured from the cysteine to the phenylalanine, the CDR3 is 14 residues long. Just the 42-base CDR3 DNA is kept, in frame starting at base 1. CDR1 and CDR2 are read off the germline V gene as SGHVS and FNYEAQ. The receptor library was made with the immunoSEQ multiplex PCR assay. On the study's bioinformatics: To diagnose cytomegalovirus status from the catalog of TCR beta chain sequences, a statistical classification framework was built. TCRdb limited this immuneACCESS table to in-frame rearrangements with V and J called. A share of clones is missing; checked studies link under half to unresolved V genes, and the rest is unexplained. Clone size and V and J calls were adopted from that table, with D and trimming inferred from the DNA. The sample table holds more than 300,000 clones, of which 70% to 90% were seen once. Together, the top ten hold 0.65% to 0.85% of the sample.

Only one count was recorded for this clone. No cognate antigen has been identified for it. The sample holds no much larger clone one base away, and base qualities are not on file. The receptor's source is a woman between 18 and 30 years old in good health and CMV-seronegative. Sample: PBMCs. The chain employs TRBV7-6 and TRBJ1-1, with a tentative D gene TRBD1 over 5 matching bases. The CDR3 in this case is CASSSLRTHTEAFF. The DNA sequence follows: TGTGCCAGCAGCTCCTTAAGGACACACACTGAAGCTTTCTTT.